Listed below are T cell receptor beta chains from one sample, sequenced in a study of regulatory T cells in long-lasting Graves disease. Using its own MiXCR run on the multiplex PCR reads, TCRdb lists one record per CDR3 protein. The sample includes about 240,000 distinct CDR3 sequences, over 20% of them seen just once. The sample here was peripheral blood mononuclear cells (PBMCs), taken at new diagnosis, from a patient treated with antithyroid drugs. The receptors originated from a female donor with Graves disease. CDR3s include the opening cysteine and the closing phenylalanine or tryptophan. A D gene is named only where the DNA matches it firmly. Clone size is not always given. Where it is, it says once, few, many or a class for expanded clones.

D gene,CDR3 length,J gene,V gene,clone size,CDR3 DNA,CDR3 protein
TRBD2,15,TRBJ2-1,TRBV24-1,many,TGTGCCACCAGTGATTCCGGGACTAGGGAGGTAGGGCAGTTCTTC,CATSDSGTREVGQFF
TRBD2,15,TRBJ2-3,TRBV2,NA,TGTGCCAGCAGAGTAACTAGCGGACACACAGATGCGCAGTATTTT,CASRVTSGHTDAQYF
NA,16,TRBJ2-2,TRBV5-4,many,TGTGCCAGCAGCTTGGGCGGGACAGTGAATACCGGGGAGCTGTTTTTT,CASSLGGTVNTGELFF
NA,15,TRBJ2-2,TRBV12-3/TRBV12-4,many,TGTGCCAGCGCCCAGGAGAGGGATGTTACCGGGGAGCTGTTTTTT,CASAQERDVTGELFF
NA,14,TRBJ2-2,TRBV3-2,many,TGTGCCAGCATCGGTCCCAGGGACACCGGGGAGCTGTTTTTT,CASIGPRDTGELFF
TRBD1,15,TRBJ1-2,TRBV27,NA,TGTGCCAGCAGTCCATACGGGGACAGGATAGACGGCTACACCTTC,CASSPYGDRIDGYTF
NA,14,TRBJ2-7,TRBV20-1,NA,TGCAGTGCTAGAGATGGAGCAGGGGGGTACGAGCAGTACTTC,CSARDGAGGYEQYF
TRBD2,17,TRBJ2-3,TRBV20-1,many,TGCAGTGCAACCCCGACTAGCGGGAGGGCCCTCGGGGATACGCAGTATTTT,CSATPTSGRALGDTQYF
NA,12,TRBJ2-3,TRBV19,many,TGTGCCAGTAGTATAGGTGGAGATACGCAGTATTTT,CASSIGGDTQYF
NA,20,TRBJ2-6,TRBV27,many,TGTGCCAGCACCAGTGCCACCCTCTATTTGTCTAGCTCTGGGGCCAACGTCCTGACTTTC,CASTSATLYLSSSGANVLTF
TRBD2,15,TRBJ2-1,TRBV5-1,few,TGCGCCAGCAGGGGGGGGGTGGGAGAGGACAATGAGCAGTTCTTC,CASRGGVGEDNEQFF
TRBD1,15,TRBJ2-3,TRBV6-1,many,TGTGCCAGCAGCCCCCGCCGGACAGGGAGTGATACGCAGTATTTT,CASSPRRTGSDTQYF
NA,17,TRBJ2-5,TRBV19,NA,TGTGCCAGTAGTCCAGGGGTCGTCAGCGGAATGCAAGAGACCCAGTACTTC,CASSPGVVSGMQETQYF
NA,15,TRBJ2-2,TRBV27,many,TGTGCCAGCAGTTTCAGCAGGGGTGGCACCGGGGAGCTGTTTTTT,CASSFSRGGTGELFF
NA,16,TRBJ2-1,TRBV3-1,many,TGTGCCAGCAGCCAAGGCCTAGCGTGGACCTACAATGAGCAGTTCTTC,CASSQGLAWTYNEQFF
TRBD1,14,TRBJ2-7,TRBV10-3,few,TGTGCCATCAGTCCGAGAGGACAGGGCTACGAGCAGTACTTC,CAISPRGQGYEQYF
NA,13,TRBJ2-7,TRBV19,few,TGTGCCAGTAGTGACCGGTTAGCCTACGAGCAGTACTTC,CASSDRLAYEQYF
TRBD2,15,TRBJ2-3,TRBV7-9,once,TGTGCCAGTTCCCAAGGAGCGGGGGGGCAAGATACGCAGTATTTT,CASSQGAGGQDTQYF
NA,14,TRBJ2-7,TRBV18,many,TGTGCCAGCTCACCACCAAGCAGATCCTACGAGCAGTACTTC,CASSPPSRSYEQYF
NA,15,TRBJ1-4,TRBV6-1,many,TGTGCCAGCAGTGCCGTCCTTGGTACTAATGAAAAACTGTTTTTT,CASSAVLGTNEKLFF
NA,16,TRBJ1-2,TRBV6-9,few,TGTGCCAGCAGTTACGGGGGGGGCCCCATAAACTATGGCTACACCTTC,CASSYGGGPINYGYTF
NA,17,TRBJ2-3,TRBV7-2,NA,TGTGCCAGCAGCTTAGGCTTCCACGGAGAAGGGACAGATACGCAGTATTTT,CASSLGFHGEGTDTQYF
TRBD1,14,TRBJ1-4,TRBV12-5,many,TGTGCTAGTGGTTCGGGACAGGTGTTGGAAAAACTGTTTTTT,CASGSGQVLEKLFF
NA,13,TRBJ1-3,TRBV6-1,many,TGTGCCAGCAGTGCCTCAACAGGAAACACCATATATTTT,CASSASTGNTIYF
TRBD1,13,TRBJ1-6,TRBV7-2,few,TGTGCCAGCGGGGACAGGGCTCATTCACCCCTCCACTTT,CASGDRAHSPLHF
NA,15,TRBJ2-3,TRBV5-6,many,TGTGCCGGCAGCTTGGGTTCCTGGGGCACAGATACGCAGTATTTT,CAGSLGSWGTDTQYF
TRBD1,15,TRBJ2-5,TRBV9,NA,TGTGCCAGCAGCCAAGAGGGACAGAATCAGGAGACCCAGTACTTC,CASSQEGQNQETQYF
TRBD1,17,TRBJ2-2,TRBV11-2,many,TGTGCCAGCAGCTTAGATACCAAACAGGGGGCCAGCGGGGAGCTGTTTTTT,CASSLDTKQGASGELFF
NA,13,TRBJ1-2,TRBV20-1,many,TGCAGTGCCCCGCCCGGGGGCGGCTCTGGCTACACCTTC,CSAPPGGGSGYTF
NA,15,TRBJ1-2,TRBV3-2,many,TGTGCCAGCAGCCAAGGACCCCGGACGCATTATGGCTACACCTTC,CASSQGPRTHYGYTF
TRBD1,14,TRBJ2-5,TRBV12-5,NA,TGTGCTAGTGGTGGGGGACAGGGGTGGAAGACCCAGTACTTC,CASGGGQGWKTQYF
NA,14,TRBJ2-5,TRBV5-6,NA,TGTGCCAGCAGCTTGGGCCCGCACGTCGAGACCCAGCACTTC,CASSLGPHVETQHF
NA,14,TRBJ2-3,TRBV12-3/TRBV12-4,few,TGTGCCAGCAGGGCGGTGGGCCTGATAGATACGCAGTATTTT,CASRAVGLIDTQYF
NA,14,TRBJ2-3,TRBV6-5,many,TGTGCCAGCAGTTACGTGGCGGGGACAGATACGCAGTATTTT,CASSYVAGTDTQYF
TRBD1,18,TRBJ2-1,TRBV2,NA,TGTGCCAGCAGTGACACAGGGGAGGGGGACAGGGGTTACAATGAGCAGTTCTTC,CASSDTGEGDRGYNEQFF
TRBD1,17,TRBJ2-6,TRBV27,many,TGTGCCAGCAGAACCGGGACAGGAGTCTCTGGGGCCAACGTCCTGACTTTC,CASRTGTGVSGANVLTF
NA,14,TRBJ2-7,TRBV25-1,few,TGTGCCAGCAGTGAGCCGTCCTCACTCTACGAGCAGTGCTTC,CASSEPSSLYEQCF
NA,12,TRBJ2-7,TRBV15,many,TGTGCCACCAGCCGACAGGACTACGAGCAGTACTTC,CATSRQDYEQYF
TRBD2,14,TRBJ2-7,TRBV7-9,NA,TGTGCCAGCAGCGGGGGGGGGGGCTCCTACGAGCAGTACTTC,CASSGGGGSYEQYF
NA,17,TRBJ2-1,TRBV6-2/TRBV6-3,many,TGTGCCAGCAGTGAGGGACCTTGGAGGGGGCTTAACAATGAGCAGTTCTTC,CASSEGPWRGLNNEQFF
TRBD2,18,TRBJ2-3,TRBV13,many,TGTGCCAGCAGCCATGGAAGCGGGAGGGCCTTAAGGACAGATACGCAGTATTTT,CASSHGSGRALRTDTQYF
TRBD1,15,TRBJ2-3,TRBV5-1,many,TGCGCCAGCAGCCTCACAGGGGATAGCACAGATACGCAGTATTTT,CASSLTGDSTDTQYF
TRBD1,16,TRBJ1-6,TRBV6-2/TRBV6-3,NA,TGTGCCAGCAGTTTTTCAGGGGGGTCCTATAATTCACCCCTCCACTTT,CASSFSGGSYNSPLHF
TRBD2,16,TRBJ2-1,TRBV7-3,many,TGTGCCAGCAGCGAGAGCGGGAGGGCCCCCTACAATGAGCAGTTCTTC,CASSESGRAPYNEQFF
TRBD2,20,TRBJ2-2,TRBV10-2,NA,TGCGCCAGCAGTGAATTTCGTCTAGCGGGGGGAGCTGCGAACACCGGGGAGCTGTTTTTT,CASSEFRLAGGAANTGELFF
NA,15,TRBJ2-1,TRBV6-1,many,TGTGCCAGCCGAATTGGGGGTAGCACCTACAATGAGCAGTTCTTC,CASRIGGSTYNEQFF
NA,15,TRBJ2-3,TRBV11-3,many,TGTGCCAGCAGCGCGGGACCGAACTTCTCAGATACGCAGTATTTT,CASSAGPNFSDTQYF